This paragraph covers one T cell receptor (beta chain) sequence. This sample was included in a study of shared T cell receptors in the human thymus. Data came from immunoSEQ multiplex PCR; TCRdb stores just in-frame clones and leaves some out. Among fewer than 700,000 clones listed, roughly 90% were seen once. J lost 0 bases, V lost 5 bases, and 4 bases had no gene match. Germline V gene lookup returns CDR1 SGHAT and CDR2 FQNNGV. There are 15 residues in the CDR3. These records were also assigned to another study, of human thymus T cells.

The receptor was isolated from a boy under three years old with a congenital heart defect. The rearrangement links TRBV11-2 to TRBJ2-1, with TRBD2 matching over 7 bases. The specimen sequenced was thymocytes. The CDR3 bases are TGTGCCAGCAGCCCAGCGGGAAGCTCCTACAATGAGCAGTTCTTC. Its protein product is CASSPAGSSYNEQFF. The variable domain in full, with the rest retrieved from reference TRBV11-2 and TRBJ2-1, is EAGVAQSPRYKIIEKRQSVAFWCNPISGHATLYWYQQILGQGPKLLIQFQNNGVVDDSQLPKDRFSAERLKGVDSTLKIQPAKLEDSAVYLCASSPAGSSYNEQFFGPGTRLTVL.